Below, 10 T cell receptor beta chains from the same sample are listed, as sequenced in a study of cytomegalovirus exposure and HLA in healthy donors. 60 Vbeta and 13 Jbeta primers were used in PCR. Method: immunoSEQ multiplex PCR; TCRdb's copy keeps in-frame clones and lacks some. The sample consists of 95,000 to 150,000 clones, approximately 80% of them appearing once. The sample comprised PBMCs. The receptors come from a man aged 45 to 65 in good health and CMV-seronegative.

This sequence joins TRBV7-2 and TRBJ1-3; D remains unclear. CDR3 length: 13 residues. Between the trimmed V and J ends, which lost 1 base and 4 bases, there was a span of 5 bases. CDR1 is SGHTA and CDR2 is FQGNSA in the germline V gene. CDR3 amino acids: CASSLELGNTIYF. CDR3 nucleotide sequence: TGTGCCAGCAGCTTAGAGCTCGGAAACACCATATATTTT.

V is TRBV7-6 and J is TRBJ2-1, with TRBD2 identical over 11 bases. The CDR3 is 17 amino acids. Trimming at V came to 0 bases and at J to 3 bases, leaving 4 bases not matched to a gene. Germline V gene sequence: CDR1 SGHVS, CDR2 FNYEAQ. DNA of the CDR3: TGTGCCAGCAGCTTAGCTAGCGGGGGGGCAGGCTACAATGAGCAGTTCTTC. Amino acids: CASSLASGGAGYNEQFF. The variable domain in full, completed from reference TRBV7-6 and TRBJ2-1, reads GAGVSQSPRYKVTKRGQDVALRCDPISGHVSLYWYRQALGQGPEFLTYFNYEAQQDKSGLPNDRFSAERPEGSISTLTIQRTEQRDSAMYRCASSLASGGAGYNEQFFGPGTRLTVL.

V and J are TRBV7-2 and TRBJ2-5, with a possible D match to TRBD2 (6 bases). CDR3 length: 17 residues. V gave up 0 bases and J gave up 6 bases, with 20 bases separating them. Germline-derived CDR1 and CDR2 are SGHTA and FQGNSA. The CDR3 here is CASSLAFSPGGDQTQYF. As DNA, the CDR3 is TGTGCCAGCAGCTTAGCGTTCAGTCCCGGGGGAGATCAGACCCAGTACTTC.

V is TRBV9 and J is TRBJ2-3; TRBD1 matches at 7 bases. The V and J ends lost 6 bases and 6 bases, in that order; junction bases with no gene match: 10. The CDR3 has 14 residues. Per the germline V gene, CDR1 is SGDLS and CDR2 is YYNGEE. CDR3 bases: TGTGCCAGCAATGACAGGGCCTCGCCGGATACGCAGTATTTT. Protein product: CASNDRASPDTQYF.

This chain connects TRBV5-1 to TRBJ2-1; 16 bases match TRBD2. CDR1 SGHRS and CDR2 YFSETQ come from the germline V gene. This CDR3 region has 17 residues. J lost 8 bases, V lost 4 bases, and 9 bases had no gene match. CDR3 protein: CASSQGTSGGAVDEQFF. CDR3 nucleotide sequence: TGCGCCAGCAGCCAAGGGACTAGCGGGGGGGCCGTGGATGAGCAGTTCTTC.

This clone was counted only a few times. The genes are TRBV29-1 and TRBJ2-5; 7 bases are a match to TRBD1. V was pared by 6 bases and J by 4 bases, with 8 bases of the junction left unmatched. This CDR3 contains 13 residues. Per germline, CDR1 SQVTM and CDR2 ANQGSEA. The CDR3: CSVSDRVGETQYF. The CDR3 DNA follows: TGCAGCGTAAGTGACAGGGTAGGAGAGACCCAGTACTTC.

The chain links TRBV2 to TRBJ1-6; tentative D call: TRBD1 (6 bases). Germline CDR1 reads SNHLY; CDR2 reads FYNNEI. V was pared by 8 bases and J by 7 bases, with 12 bases between. The CDR3 spans 13 residues. CDR3 DNA sequence: TGTGCCAGCGGGGGGGCAAGAAATTCACCCCTCCACTTT. Residues: CASGGARNSPLHF.

This rearrangement joins TRBV5-5 to TRBJ1-1, with unresolved D. The CDR3 is made up of 17 amino acids. Germline V gene lookup returns CDR1 SGHKS and CDR2 YYEKEE (reference sequence). V lost 2 bases and J 0 bases, leaving 17 bases between the germline ends. Here the CDR3 DNA reads TGTGCCAGCAGCTTAGTGAGTTTACGGGGATTGAACACTGAAGCTTTCTTT. Its translation is CASSLVSLRGLNTEAFF.

This chain connects TRBV5-5 to TRBJ1-2; 7 nucleotides line up with TRBD1. Losses at the gene ends were 4 bases for V and 3 bases for J; bases not matched to a gene: 9. Germline CDR1 and CDR2: SGHKS and YYEKEE (reference sequence). The CDR3 extends over 15 amino acids. The CDR3 DNA reads as TGTGCCAGCAGCCAACAGGGGACTAGGTACTATGGCTACACCTTC. This codes for CASSQQGTRYYGYTF.

CDR3 in amino acids: CASSRNTGELFF. CDR3 in DNA: TGTGCCAGCAGCCGGAACACCGGGGAGCTGTTTTTT. V is TRBV7-9 and J is TRBJ2-2; the D is unclear. This CDR3 spans 12 amino acids. Germline V gene sequence: CDR1 SEHNR, CDR2 FQNEAQ (reference sequence). The germline V and J ends were trimmed by 5 bases and 1 base, with 2 bases remaining between them.